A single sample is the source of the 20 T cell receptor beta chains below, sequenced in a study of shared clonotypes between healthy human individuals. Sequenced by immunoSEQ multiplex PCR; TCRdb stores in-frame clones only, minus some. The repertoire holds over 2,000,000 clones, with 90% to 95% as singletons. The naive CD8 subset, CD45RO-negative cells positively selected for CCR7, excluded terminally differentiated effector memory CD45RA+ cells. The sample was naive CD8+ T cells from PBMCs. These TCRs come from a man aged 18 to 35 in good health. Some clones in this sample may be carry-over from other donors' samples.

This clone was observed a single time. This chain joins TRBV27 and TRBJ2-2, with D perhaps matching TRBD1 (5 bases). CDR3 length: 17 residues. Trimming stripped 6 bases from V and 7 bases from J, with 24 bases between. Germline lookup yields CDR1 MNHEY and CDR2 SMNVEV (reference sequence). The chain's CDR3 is CASSHLGQVGPVGELFF. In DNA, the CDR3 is TGTGCCAGCAGCCACCTGGGGCAGGTCGGGCCGGTCGGGGAGCTGTTTTTT.

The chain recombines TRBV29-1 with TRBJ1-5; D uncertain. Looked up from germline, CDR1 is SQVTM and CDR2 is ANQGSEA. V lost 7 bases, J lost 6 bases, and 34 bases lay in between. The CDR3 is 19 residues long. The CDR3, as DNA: TGCAGCGCCCATTATCCCGGTCGGGCTAACCCCGGATTCGGTCAGCCCCAGCATTTT. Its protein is CSAHYPGRANPGFGQPQHF.

Written as DNA, the CDR3 is TGTGCCAGTAGTATTGGGCAAAAGGGTCAGCCCCAGCATTTT. Translation gives CASSIGQKGQPQHF. The chain is built from TRBV19 and TRBJ1-5; D unclear. From germline, CDR1 is LNHDA and CDR2 SQIVND (reference sequence). This CDR3 has 14 amino acids. Trimming removed 3 bases from V and 6 bases from J, with 12 bases in between.

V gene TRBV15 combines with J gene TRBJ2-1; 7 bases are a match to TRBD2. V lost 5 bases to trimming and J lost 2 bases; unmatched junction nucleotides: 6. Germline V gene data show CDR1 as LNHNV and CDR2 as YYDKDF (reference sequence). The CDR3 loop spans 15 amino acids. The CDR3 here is CATSVSSGPYNEQFF. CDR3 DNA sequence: TGTGCCACCAGCGTATCTAGCGGCCCCTACAATGAGCAGTTCTTC. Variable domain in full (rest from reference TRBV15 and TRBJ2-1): DAMVIQNPRYQVTQFGKPVTLSCSQTLNHNVMYWYQQKSSQAPKLLFHYYDKDFNNEADTPDNFQSRRPNTSFCFLDIRSPGLGDTAMYLCATSVSSGPYNEQFFGPGTRLTVL.

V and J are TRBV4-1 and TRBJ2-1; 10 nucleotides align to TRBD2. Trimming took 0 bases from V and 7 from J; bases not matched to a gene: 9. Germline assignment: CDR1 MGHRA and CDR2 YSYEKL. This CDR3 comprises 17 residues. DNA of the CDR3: TGCGCCAGCAGCCAAGATATCAGCGGGAGGGCCGGTAATGAGCAGTTCTTC. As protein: CASSQDISGRAGNEQFF.

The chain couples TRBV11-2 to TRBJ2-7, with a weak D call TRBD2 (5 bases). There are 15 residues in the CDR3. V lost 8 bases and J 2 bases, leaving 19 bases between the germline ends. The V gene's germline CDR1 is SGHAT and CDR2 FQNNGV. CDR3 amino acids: CASGTARGLTYEQYF. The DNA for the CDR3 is TGTGCCAGCGGAACCGCCCGAGGGTTAACCTACGAGCAGTACTTC.

In DNA form, the CDR3 reads TGTGCCAGCAGCCCCGGTACGAGCGGGAGGGGGAATGAGCAGTTCTTC. Residues: CASSPGTSGRGNEQFF. This chain connects TRBV5-4 to TRBJ2-1, with TRBD2 matching over 10 bases. The CDR3 totals 16 residues. Trimming removed 4 bases from V and 7 bases from J; junction bases left unmatched: 11. The germline V gene encodes CDR1 SGHNT and CDR2 YYREEE (reference sequence).

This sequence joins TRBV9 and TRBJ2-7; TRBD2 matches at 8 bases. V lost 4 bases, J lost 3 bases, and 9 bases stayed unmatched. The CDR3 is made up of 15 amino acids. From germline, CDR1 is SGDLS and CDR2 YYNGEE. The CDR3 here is CASSMGGSGSYEQYF. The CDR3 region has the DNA TGTGCCAGCAGCATGGGGGGCAGCGGGAGCTACGAGCAGTACTTC.

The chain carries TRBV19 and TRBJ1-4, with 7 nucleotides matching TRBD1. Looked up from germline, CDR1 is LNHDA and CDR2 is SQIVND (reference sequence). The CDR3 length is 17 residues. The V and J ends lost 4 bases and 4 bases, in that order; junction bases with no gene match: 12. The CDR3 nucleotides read TGTGCCAGTAGTACGTGGTCGACAGGGCTCCTTAATGAAAAACTGTTTTTT. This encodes CASSTWSTGLLNEKLFF.

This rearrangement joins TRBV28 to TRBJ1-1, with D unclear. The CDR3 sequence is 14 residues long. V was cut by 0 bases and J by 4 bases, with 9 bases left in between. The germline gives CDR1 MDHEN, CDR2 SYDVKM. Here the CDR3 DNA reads TGTGCCAGCAGTTTATGGCAGATGAGCACTGAAGCTTTCTTT. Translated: CASSLWQMSTEAFF.

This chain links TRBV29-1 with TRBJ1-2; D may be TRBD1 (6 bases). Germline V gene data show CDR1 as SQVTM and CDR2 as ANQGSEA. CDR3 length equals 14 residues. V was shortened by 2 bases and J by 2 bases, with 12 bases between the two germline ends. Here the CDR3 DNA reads TGCAGCGTTGAATTCGGGGGCGGAAACTATGGCTACACCTTC. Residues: CSVEFGGGNYGYTF.

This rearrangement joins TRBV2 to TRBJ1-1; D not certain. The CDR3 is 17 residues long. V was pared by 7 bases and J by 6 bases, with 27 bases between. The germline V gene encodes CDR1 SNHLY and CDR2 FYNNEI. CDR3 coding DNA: TGTGCCAGCACCCCGCCCCTTTCGGACGATACTACCCCTGAAGCTTTCTTT. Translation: CASTPPLSDDTTPEAFF.

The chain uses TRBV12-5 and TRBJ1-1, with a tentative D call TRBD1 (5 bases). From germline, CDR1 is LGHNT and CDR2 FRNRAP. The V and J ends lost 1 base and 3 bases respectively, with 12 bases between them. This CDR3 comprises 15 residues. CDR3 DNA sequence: TGTGCTAGTGGTTTGGGAGGGGTTTGGGACACTGAAGCTTTCTTT. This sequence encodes CASGLGGVWDTEAFF.

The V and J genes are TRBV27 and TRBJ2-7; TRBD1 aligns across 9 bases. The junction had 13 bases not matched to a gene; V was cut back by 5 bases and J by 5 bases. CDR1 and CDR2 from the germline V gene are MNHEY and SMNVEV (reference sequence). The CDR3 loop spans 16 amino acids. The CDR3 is CASSQISDRGVNEQYF. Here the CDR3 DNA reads TGTGCCAGCAGTCAAATAAGCGACAGGGGGGTGAACGAGCAGTACTTC.

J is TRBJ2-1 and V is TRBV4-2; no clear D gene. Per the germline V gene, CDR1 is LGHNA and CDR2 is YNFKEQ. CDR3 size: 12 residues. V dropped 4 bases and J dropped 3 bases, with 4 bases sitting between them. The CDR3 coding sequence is TGTGCCAGCAGCCCGGGCTACAATGAGCAGTTCTTC. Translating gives CASSPGYNEQFF.

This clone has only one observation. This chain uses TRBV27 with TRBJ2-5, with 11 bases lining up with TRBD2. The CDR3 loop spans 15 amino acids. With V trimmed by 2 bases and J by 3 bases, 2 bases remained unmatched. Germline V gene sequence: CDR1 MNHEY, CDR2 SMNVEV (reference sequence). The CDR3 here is CASSLTGLAEETQYF. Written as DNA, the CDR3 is TGTGCCAGCAGTTTAACGGGACTAGCGGAAGAGACCCAGTACTTC.

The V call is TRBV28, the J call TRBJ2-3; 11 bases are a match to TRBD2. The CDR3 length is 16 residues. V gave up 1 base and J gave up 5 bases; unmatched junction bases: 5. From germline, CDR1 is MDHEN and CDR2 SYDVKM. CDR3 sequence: CASSLFLAGGRDTQYF. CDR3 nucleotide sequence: TGTGCCAGCAGTTTATTTCTAGCGGGAGGCCGAGATACGCAGTATTTT.

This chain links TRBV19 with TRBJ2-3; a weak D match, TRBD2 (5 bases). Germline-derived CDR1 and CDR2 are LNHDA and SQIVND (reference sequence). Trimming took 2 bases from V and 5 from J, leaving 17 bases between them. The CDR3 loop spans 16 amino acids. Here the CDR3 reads CASSISARGKGDTQYF. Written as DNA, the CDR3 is TGTGCCAGTAGTATAAGCGCCCGAGGGAAGGGAGATACGCAGTATTTT.

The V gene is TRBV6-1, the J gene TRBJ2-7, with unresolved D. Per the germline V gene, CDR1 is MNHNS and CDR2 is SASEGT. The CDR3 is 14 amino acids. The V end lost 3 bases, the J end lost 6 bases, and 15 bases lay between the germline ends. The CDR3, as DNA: TGTGCCAGCAGTGATTCCCCACACCCTTTCGAGCAGTACTTC. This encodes CASSDSPHPFEQYF.

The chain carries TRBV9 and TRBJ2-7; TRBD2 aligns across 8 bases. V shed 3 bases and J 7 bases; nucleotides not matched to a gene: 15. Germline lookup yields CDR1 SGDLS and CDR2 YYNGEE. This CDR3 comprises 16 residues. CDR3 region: CASSAGGTGLGGEQYF. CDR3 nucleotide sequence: TGTGCCAGCAGCGCGGGAGGGACTGGCCTAGGGGGAGAGCAGTACTTC.